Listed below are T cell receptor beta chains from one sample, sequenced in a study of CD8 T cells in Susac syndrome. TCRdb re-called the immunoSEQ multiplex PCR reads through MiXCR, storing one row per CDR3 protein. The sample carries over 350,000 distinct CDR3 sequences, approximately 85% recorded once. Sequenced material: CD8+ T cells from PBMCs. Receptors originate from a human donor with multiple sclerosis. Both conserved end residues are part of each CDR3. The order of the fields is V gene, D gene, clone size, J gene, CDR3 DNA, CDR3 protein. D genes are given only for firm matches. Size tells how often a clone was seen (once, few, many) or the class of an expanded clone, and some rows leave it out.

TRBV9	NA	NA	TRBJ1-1	TGTGCCAGCAGCCCGCAGACAGGAGTCTTTACTGAAGCTTTCTTT	CASSPQTGVFTEAFF
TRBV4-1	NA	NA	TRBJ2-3	TGCGCCAGCAGCCTTGGGGCGGGACCGGGCTGGGATACGCAGTATTTT	CASSLGAGPGWDTQYF
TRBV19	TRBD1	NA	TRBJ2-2	TGTGCCAGCGACCTGGGACAGGGGGTGACCGGGGAGCTGTTTTTT	CASDLGQGVTGELFF
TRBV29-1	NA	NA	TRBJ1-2	TGCAGCGTTGAGGACAGCTATGGCGGCTACACCTTC	CSVEDSYGGYTF
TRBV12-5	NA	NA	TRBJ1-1	TGTGCTAGTGGTTGGGAGGGCATGAACACTGAAGCTTTCTTT	CASGWEGMNTEAFF
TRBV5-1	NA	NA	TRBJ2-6	TGCGCCAGCACCTTTCCCCTCCACACAGCGAGAGGGGCCAACGTCCTGACTTTC	CASTFPLHTARGANVLTF
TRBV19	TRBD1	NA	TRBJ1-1	TGTGCCAGTAGTATACAGGGGGCAACTGAAGCTTTCTTT	CASSIQGATEAFF
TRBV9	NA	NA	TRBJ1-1	TGTGCCAGCAGCGTAGCCGAGGGTTGGACTGAAGCTTTCTTT	CASSVAEGWTEAFF
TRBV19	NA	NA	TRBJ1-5	TGTGCCGTTGAGGGGGGGGTGAATCAGCCCCAGCATTTT	CAVEGGVNQPQHF
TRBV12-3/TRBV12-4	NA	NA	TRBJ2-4	TGTGCCAGCAGACCAGGGACAGCCAAAAACATTCAGTACTTC	CASRPGTAKNIQYF
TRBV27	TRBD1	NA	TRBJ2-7	TGTGCCAGCAGTTTTGGCCCACGGGACAGGACTCTTGAGCAGTACTTC	CASSFGPRDRTLEQYF
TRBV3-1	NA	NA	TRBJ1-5	TGTGCCAGCAGCCAAGATATAGGTGTCAATCAGCCCCAGCATTTT	CASSQDIGVNQPQHF
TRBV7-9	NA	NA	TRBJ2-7	TGTGCCAGCAGCTCTCCGGACTTCTCCTACGAGCAGTACTTC	CASSSPDFSYEQYF
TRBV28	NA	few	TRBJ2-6	TGTGCCAGCAGTCGAATAGGACCAACAATAGCCAACGTCCTGACTTTC	CASSRIGPTIANVLTF
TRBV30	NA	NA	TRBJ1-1	TGTGCCTGGAGTGAAAACCCCTCCTTAACTGAAGCTTTCTTT	CAWSENPSLTEAFF
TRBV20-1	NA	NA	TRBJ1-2	TGCAGTGCTAGCCCGTTAGACTTTGGCTACACCTTC	CSASPLDFGYTF
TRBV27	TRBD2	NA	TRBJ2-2	TGTGCCAGCAGTTTAGCGACTAGCGGGGGGGCTGCCGGGGAGCTGTTTTTT	CASSLATSGGAAGELFF
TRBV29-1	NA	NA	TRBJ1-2	TGCAGCGTTGACAAGACGGGGGGCTATGGCTACACCTTC	CSVDKTGGYGYTF
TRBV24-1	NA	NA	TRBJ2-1	TGTGCCACCAGTGACGGGACGCCATACAATGAGCAGTTCTTC	CATSDGTPYNEQFF
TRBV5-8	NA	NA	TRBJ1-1	TGTGCCAGCACCTTAGGGTTCCGGAGGTTCACTGAAGCTTTCTTT	CASTLGFRRFTEAFF
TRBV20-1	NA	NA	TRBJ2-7	TGCAGTGCTACTGGACTTTTTATGGGGTACGAGCAGTACTTC	CSATGLFMGYEQYF
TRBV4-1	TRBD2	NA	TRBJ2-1	TGCGCCAGCAGCCAAAGGACTAGCGGGGACGATGAGCAGTTCTTC	CASSQRTSGDDEQFF
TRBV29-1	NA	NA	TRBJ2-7	TGCAGCGTTGTGGGGCAGGATTCCTACGAGCAGTACTTC	CSVVGQDSYEQYF